The subject of this entry is one T cell receptor beta chain. This sample was included in a study of PD-1 blockade in classical Hodgkin lymphoma. This table comes from immunoSEQ multiplex PCR, and its TCRdb copy is limited to in-frame clones, with some not included. The repertoire consists of around 18,000 clones, with around 75% occurring once and the leading ten covering roughly 2.6%. The time point was: cycle 4 day 1 (C4D1), after less than 7 weeks of nivolumab. All the patients suffered relapse after autologous stem cell transplantation, and brentuximab vedotin exposure differed. Purification of CD4+ T cells from thawed PBMCs was achieved by magnetic negative selection. When best responses were assessed, they were complete response, partial response or progressive disease. This receptor was obtained from a human donor with classical Hodgkin lymphoma. The sequencing used CD4+ T cells from blood, collected before the fourth cycle of nivolumab.

Here the CDR3 DNA reads TGTGCCAGCAGAGGACCTCTCGCTTTCCGCTACGAGCAGTACTTC. It codes for CASRGPLAFRYEQYF. The J gene is TRBJ2-7, the V gene TRBV6-4; D remains ambiguous. Germline V CDR1 and CDR2: MRHNA, SNTAGT. The V end lost 6 bases, the J end lost 3 bases, and 18 bases lay between the germline ends. The CDR3 sequence is 15 residues long.